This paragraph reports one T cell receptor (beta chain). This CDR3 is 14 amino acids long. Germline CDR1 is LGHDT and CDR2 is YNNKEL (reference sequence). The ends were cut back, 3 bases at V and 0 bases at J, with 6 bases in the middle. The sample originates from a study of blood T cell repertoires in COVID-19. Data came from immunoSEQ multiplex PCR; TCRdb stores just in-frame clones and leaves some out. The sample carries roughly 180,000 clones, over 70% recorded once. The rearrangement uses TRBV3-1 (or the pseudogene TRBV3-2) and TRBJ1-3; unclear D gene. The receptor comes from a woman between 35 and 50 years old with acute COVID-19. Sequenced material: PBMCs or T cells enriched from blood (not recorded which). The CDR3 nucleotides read TGTGCCAGCAGCCACTGGAGCTCTGGAAACACCATATATTTT. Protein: CASSHWSSGNTIYF.